This T cell receptor (beta chain) was profiled in a study of cytomegalovirus exposure and HLA in healthy donors. The study's findings and limits: A few of the chains that were CMV-associated were confirmed in vitro to be specific for CMV antigens. Reports described diagnosis of cytomegalovirus status by the classifier as highly specific and sensitive.

A remark on this clone: Its antigen is unknown.

Clones were sequenced by immunoSEQ multiplex PCR, and TCRdb holds only the in-frame ones, with some missing. The sample holds 200,000 or so clones, roughly 80% seen once. Germline CDR1 is SGHRS and CDR2 is YFSETQ. V dropped 1 base and J dropped 2 bases, with 6 bases sitting between them. CDR3 length: 13 residues. From the 120-subject validation cohort, which was separate from the approximately 700-subject first cohort, the donors were drawn. The chain links TRBV5-1 to TRBJ2-5; D is unresolved. Material: PBMCs. The sequence was obtained from a young man in good health and CMV-seropositive. The CDR3 coding sequence is TGCGCCAGCAGCTTGACAGCACAAGAGACCCAGTACTTC. The encoded protein is CASSLTAQETQYF.